The 18 T cell receptor beta chains given below trace back to one sample, sequenced in a study of shared clonotypes between healthy human individuals. The method was immunoSEQ multiplex PCR; TCRdb's version includes in-frame clones alone and lacks a portion of them. The table includes approximately 2,300,000 clones, 85% to 95% detected once. Material for sequencing was naive CD4+ T cells from PBMCs. Subset indicated: CD45RA+ positively selected. Source of these receptors: a man between 18 and 29 years old in good health. Some clones in this sample may be carry-over from other donors' samples.

J is TRBJ2-7 and V is TRBV11-2; possibly TRBD1 or TRBD2 for D (5 bases each). Germline values: CDR1 SGHAT, CDR2 FQNNGV. Trimming cost V 1 base and J 3 bases, with 19 bases left between them. This CDR3 region has 17 residues. The CDR3 region is CASSLGGYVGGYYEQYF. In nucleotides, the CDR3 is TGTGCCAGCAGCTTAGGGGGGTACGTTGGCGGCTACTACGAGCAGTACTTC.

The J gene is TRBJ2-7, the V gene TRBV25-1; 8 bases line up with TRBD1. There are 15 residues in the CDR3. Per the germline V gene, CDR1 is MGHDK and CDR2 is SYGVNS. Trimming at V came to 6 bases and at J to 5 bases, leaving 12 bases not matched to a gene. In nucleotides, the CDR3 is TGTGCCAGCAGCCGGAACCAGGGGGCACCAAACGAGCAGTACTTC. Residues: CASSRNQGAPNEQYF.

CDR3 DNA: TGTGCCAGCAGTTTATGGGATCGGACCGAGCAGTACTTC. Its translation is CASSLWDRTEQYF. This rearrangement joins TRBV28 to TRBJ2-7; D call uncertain. The CDR3 contains 13 residues. Germline loops: CDR1 MDHEN, CDR2 SYDVKM. Trimming took off 0 bases at V and 6 bases at J, with 9 bases between the two ends.

This sequence joins TRBV28 and TRBJ2-2; D is undetermined. The germline V gene encodes CDR1 MDHEN and CDR2 SYDVKM. Trimming stripped 5 bases from V and 8 bases from J, with 12 bases between. The CDR3 spans 13 residues. CDR3 sequence: CASSTPLRGELFF. The CDR3, as DNA: TGTGCCAGCAGTACCCCATTGAGAGGGGAGCTGTTTTTT.

The V gene is TRBV28, the J gene TRBJ2-2; D gene ambiguous. V was shortened by 2 bases and J by 4 bases, with 8 bases between the two germline ends. Germline V CDR1 and CDR2: MDHEN, SYDVKM. The CDR3 runs to 14 residues. The CDR3 protein is CASSLPGRTGELFF. CDR3 nucleotides: TGTGCCAGCAGTTTACCCGGTCGCACCGGGGAGCTGTTTTTT.

The J gene is TRBJ2-6, the V gene TRBV28, with 7 bases matching TRBD1. CDR1 is MDHEN, CDR2 SYDVKM, per germline. V dropped 5 bases and J dropped 0; count of bases not matched to a gene: 10. The CDR3 runs 18 residues. Here the CDR3 DNA reads TGTGCCAGCAGTCCTCGACAGGGAGCCCGCTCTGGGGCCAACGTCCTGACTTTC. As protein: CASSPRQGARSGANVLTF.

V and J are TRBV6-5 and TRBJ1-5; possible D gene TRBD1, 6 bases. The CDR3 totals 14 residues. Per the germline V gene, CDR1 is MNHEY and CDR2 is SVGAGI. The germline V and J ends were trimmed by 8 bases and 8 bases, with 19 bases remaining between them. The CDR3 DNA follows: TGTGCCAGCCGCTTATTAGACAGGACAGAGCCCCAGCATTTT. Amino acid sequence: CASRLLDRTEPQHF.

Of note for this clone: The same CDR3 can be traced to other DNA sequences in this sample. This chain connects TRBV7-3 to TRBJ2-1; 7 bases agree with TRBD2. V trimming: 2 bases; J trimming: 4 bases; junction bases outside the gene matches: 5. The CDR3 totals 15 residues. Germline CDR1 SGHTA, CDR2 FQGTGA. As DNA, the CDR3 is TGTGCCAGCAGCTTAGGGCTAGCGGATTACAATGAGCAGTTCTTC. Its translation is CASSLGLADYNEQFF.

This chain links TRBV7-2 with TRBJ1-2; 12 nucleotides line up with TRBD1. The CDR3 is 14 amino acids. The J segment lost 4 bases and the V segment lost 4 bases, leaving 1 base of the junction unmatched. Per germline, CDR1 SGHTA and CDR2 FQGNSA. CDR3: CASSWGQGAYGYTF. For the CDR3, the DNA is TGTGCCAGCAGCTGGGGACAGGGGGCCTATGGCTACACCTTC.

The J gene is TRBJ2-3, the V gene TRBV9, with 9 bases lining up with TRBD1. CDR1 is SGDLS, CDR2 YYNGEE, per germline. The length of the CDR3 is 16 residues. The ends lost 4 bases at V and 1 base at J; junction bases unmatched: 7. The CDR3 loop reads CASSPVRTGGTDTQYF. CDR3 sequence (DNA): TGTGCCAGCAGCCCCGTCAGGACAGGGGGCACAGATACGCAGTATTTT.

This clone has a handful of counts. The chain couples TRBV7-9 to TRBJ1-1; D is perhaps TRBD1 (6 bases). From germline, CDR1 is SEHNR and CDR2 FQNEAQ (reference sequence). This CDR3 spans 19 amino acids. Trimming stripped 5 bases from V and 0 bases from J, with 25 bases between. The chain's CDR3 is CASSGGRGEKDRLNTEAFF. In nucleotides, the CDR3 is TGTGCCAGCAGCGGGGGGCGTGGGGAAAAGGATCGGCTGAACACTGAAGCTTTCTTT.

This sequence joins TRBV7-9 and TRBJ2-7, with 11 bases aligning to TRBD2. Germline loops: CDR1 SEHNR, CDR2 FQNEAQ (reference sequence). There are 17 residues in the CDR3. Losses at the gene ends were 3 bases for V and 3 bases for J; bases not matched to a gene: 10. The chain's CDR3 is CASSFPLGLAGGYEQYF. Written as DNA, the CDR3 is TGTGCCAGCAGCTTCCCTCTGGGCCTAGCGGGAGGCTACGAGCAGTACTTC.

The chain couples TRBV2 to TRBJ1-1, with TRBD1 matching over 12 bases. Germline V gene lookup returns CDR1 SNHLY and CDR2 FYNNEI. The length of the CDR3 is 17 residues. Trimming removed 6 bases from V and 0 bases from J; junction bases left unmatched: 8. The CDR3 coding sequence is TGTGCCAGCAGCCGGGACAGGGGGCCGGAATTGAACACTGAAGCTTTCTTT. This encodes CASSRDRGPELNTEAFF.

The V gene is TRBV28, the J gene TRBJ2-3; 7 bases align to TRBD2. There are 14 residues in the CDR3. Germline values: CDR1 MDHEN, CDR2 SYDVKM. V dropped 2 bases and J dropped 4; count of bases not matched to a gene: 3. The CDR3 nucleotides read TGTGCCAGCAGTTTAGCGGGAGTCGCAGATACGCAGTATTTT. Its protein is CASSLAGVADTQYF.

This rearrangement joins TRBV6-5 to TRBJ2-7; weak D call: TRBD2 (7 bases). The CDR3 contains 14 residues. Trimming removed 2 bases from V and 4 bases from J, with 12 bases in between. The germline CDR1 and CDR2 sequences are MNHEY and SVGAGI. DNA for the CDR3: TGTGCCAGCAGTTACGCAGGGGAGGGGTACGAGCAGTACTTC. It translates to CASSYAGEGYEQYF.

Concerning this clone: At one boundary the junction diverges from the germline segment, which might be a read error. The chain has TRBV7-2 and TRBJ2-1; no clear D gene. Per the germline V gene, CDR1 is SGHTA and CDR2 is FQGNSA. This CDR3 comprises 12 residues. For the CDR3, the DNA is TGTGCCAGCAGCTCCTCCCACAATGAGCAGTTCTTC. This gives the protein CASSSSHNEQFF.

The chain couples TRBV6-6 to TRBJ2-1; the D gene could be TRBD1 or TRBD2 (6 bases each). The V gene's germline CDR1 is MNHNY and CDR2 SVGAGI (reference sequence). V shed 6 bases and J shed 7 bases, with 19 bases lying between them. This CDR3 region has 15 residues. CDR3 in amino acids: CASSLTGAGWNEQFF. The CDR3 nucleotides read TGTGCCAGCAGCCTTACGGGGGCAGGGTGGAATGAGCAGTTCTTC.

The chain employs TRBV5-1 and TRBJ1-3; no firm D call. CDR1 is SGHRS, CDR2 YFSETQ, per germline. The CDR3 is 16 amino acids. V was trimmed by 2 bases and J by 0 bases, leaving 12 bases between them. CDR3 protein: CASSFGLSSSGNTIYF. CDR3 bases: TGCGCCAGCAGCTTCGGACTTTCGAGCTCTGGAAACACCATATATTTT.